This T cell receptor beta chain was profiled in a study of T cell repertoires in aging, cancer and after chemotherapy. TCR beta rearrangements were amplified from peripheral blood genomic DNA. A mixed TRB-A/B primer pool amplified rearranged TRB by multiplex touch-down PCR. From the multiplex PCR reads, TCRdb called clonotypes with MiXCR, one entry per CDR3 protein. The sample lists around 2,800 distinct CDR3 sequences, around 28% occurring once. Points on this clonotype: One end of the junction does not line up with germline, which may come from a read error.

The CDR3 spans 15 residues. This chain joins TRBV5-3 and TRBJ1-5; TRBD1 matches 9 bases. TRBV5-3 falls under the ORF class, with uncertain function. Sequencing was carried out using blood. The TCR was taken from a human donor in good health. CDR3 sequence (DNA): TGCGCCAGCAGCTTGGAGGGACAGGGTCATCAGCCCCAGCATTTT. Amino acids: CASSLEGQGHQPQHF.